The entry below describes one T cell receptor (beta chain). V trimming: 3 bases; J trimming: 2 bases; junction bases outside the gene matches: 5. Per germline, CDR1 DFQATT and CDR2 SNEGSKA (reference sequence). The CDR3 runs 14 residues. TCRdb's copy holds only in-frame clones and misses some; the assay was immunoSEQ multiplex PCR. The sample has around 120,000 clones; approximately 94% are singletons. This record belongs to a study of control samples from healthy donors and cancer patients. The clonotype was recovered from a man between 45 and 60 years old with head and neck cancer. What was sequenced was PBMCs. The chain is built from TRBV20-1 and TRBJ2-7, with TRBD1 matching over 9 bases. The CDR3 spells CSASGQGPPYEQYF. CDR3 sequence (DNA): TGCAGTGCTAGTGGACAGGGGCCCCCCTACGAGCAGTACTTC.